This entry describes one T cell receptor beta chain. What it binds is unknown. MiXCR, run by TCRdb on the RT-PCR reads, gives a single entry per CDR3 protein. The sample consists of hundreds of thousands of distinct CDR3 sequences, 10% to 12% of them appearing once. This sample was taken from a study of response to subunit inactivated influenza vaccine. The CDR3 contains 17 residues. The germline V gene has CDR1 SGHTA and CDR2 FQGTGA. V was cut by 5 bases and J by 2 bases, with 19 bases left in between. Study-wide results and limits: Authors suggested each seasonal influenza vaccination recruits few new T cells.

Separately, the same data were catalogued under a study of T cells expressing NK-cell markers. From that paper: What made the TCR beta cDNA was 5'RACE template switching with UMIs. Cells sorted as CD3+CD56+NKG2C+, CD3+CD56+NKG2C- and CD3+CD56-NKG2C+ T cells supplied the TCR beta repertoires. Sequenced donors, eight in total, included seven who were HCMV-seropositive and one who was seronegative. These same clonotypes (in several donors) also led the CD3+CD56-NKG2C+ fraction.

The J gene is TRBJ2-1, the V gene TRBV7-3; D unresolved. The source of this sequence is a man between 45 and 60 years old who received an inactivated influenza vaccine. Material: PBMCs from blood, obtained on the day of vaccination. The CDR3 spells CASSPNPRIGPYNEQFF. The CDR3 DNA reads as TGTGCCAGCAGCCCAAACCCCAGGATTGGTCCCTACAATGAGCAGTTCTTC.